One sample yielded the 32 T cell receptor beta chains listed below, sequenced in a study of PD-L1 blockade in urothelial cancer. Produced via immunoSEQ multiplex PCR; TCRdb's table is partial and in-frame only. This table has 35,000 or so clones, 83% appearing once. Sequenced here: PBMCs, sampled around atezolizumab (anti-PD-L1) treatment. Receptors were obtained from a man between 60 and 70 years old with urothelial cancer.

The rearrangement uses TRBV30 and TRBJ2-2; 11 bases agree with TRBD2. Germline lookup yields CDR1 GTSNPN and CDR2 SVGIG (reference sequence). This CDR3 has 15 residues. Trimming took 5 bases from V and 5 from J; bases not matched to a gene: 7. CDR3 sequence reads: CAWRLAGWGTGELFF. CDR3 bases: TGTGCCTGGCGACTAGCGGGATGGGGAACCGGGGAGCTGTTTTTT.

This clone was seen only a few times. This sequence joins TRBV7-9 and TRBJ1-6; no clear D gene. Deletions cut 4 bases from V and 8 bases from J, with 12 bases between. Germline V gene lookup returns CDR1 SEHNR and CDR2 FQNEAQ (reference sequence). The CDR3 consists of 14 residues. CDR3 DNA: TGTGCCAGCAGCTCCTTTATGGGCGATTCACCCCTCCACTTT. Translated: CASSSFMGDSPLHF.

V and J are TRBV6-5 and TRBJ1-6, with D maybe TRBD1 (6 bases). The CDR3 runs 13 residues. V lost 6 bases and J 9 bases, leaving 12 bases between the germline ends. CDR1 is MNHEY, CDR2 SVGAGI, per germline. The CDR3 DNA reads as TGTGCCAGCAGCTACGACAGGAGTTCACCCCTCCACTTT. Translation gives CASSYDRSSPLHF.

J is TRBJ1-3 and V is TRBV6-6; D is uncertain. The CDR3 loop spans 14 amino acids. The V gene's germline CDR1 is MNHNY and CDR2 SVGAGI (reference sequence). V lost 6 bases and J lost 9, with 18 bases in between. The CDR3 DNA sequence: TGTGCCAGCAGGTTCGAGGCTAATTCCGGCACCATATATTTT. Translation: CASRFEANSGTIYF.

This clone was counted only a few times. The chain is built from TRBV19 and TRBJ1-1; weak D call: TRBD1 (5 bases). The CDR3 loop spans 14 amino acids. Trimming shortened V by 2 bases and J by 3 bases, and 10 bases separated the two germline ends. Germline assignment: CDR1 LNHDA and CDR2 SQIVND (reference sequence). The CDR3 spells CASSIQGRYTEAFF. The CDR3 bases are TGTGCCAGTAGTATACAGGGTCGGTACACTGAAGCTTTCTTT.

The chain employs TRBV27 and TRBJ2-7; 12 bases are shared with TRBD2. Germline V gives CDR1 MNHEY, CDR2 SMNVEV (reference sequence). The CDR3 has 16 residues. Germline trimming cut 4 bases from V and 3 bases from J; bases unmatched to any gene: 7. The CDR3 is CASSSLAGGMFYEQYF. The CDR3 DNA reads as TGTGCCAGCAGTTCCCTAGCGGGAGGGATGTTCTACGAGCAGTACTTC.

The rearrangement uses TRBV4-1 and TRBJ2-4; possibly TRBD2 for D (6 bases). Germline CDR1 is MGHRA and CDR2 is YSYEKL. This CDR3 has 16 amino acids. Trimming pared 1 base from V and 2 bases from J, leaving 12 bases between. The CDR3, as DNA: TGCGCCAGCAGCCAAGCGGAGGGGCCGACCAAAAACATTCAGTACTTC. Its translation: CASSQAEGPTKNIQYF.

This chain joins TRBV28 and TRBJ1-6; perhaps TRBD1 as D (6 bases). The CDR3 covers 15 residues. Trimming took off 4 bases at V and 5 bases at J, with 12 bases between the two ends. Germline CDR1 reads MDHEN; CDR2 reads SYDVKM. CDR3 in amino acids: CASSSPGVNNSPLHF. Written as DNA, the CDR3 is TGTGCCAGCAGTTCCCCAGGGGTAAATAATTCACCCCTCCACTTT.

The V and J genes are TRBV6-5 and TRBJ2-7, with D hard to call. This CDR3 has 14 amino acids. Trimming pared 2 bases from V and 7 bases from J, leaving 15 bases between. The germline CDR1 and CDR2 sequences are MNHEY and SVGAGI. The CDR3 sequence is CASSYPAGSGEQYF. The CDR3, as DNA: TGTGCCAGCAGTTACCCTGCTGGGTCGGGTGAGCAGTACTTC.

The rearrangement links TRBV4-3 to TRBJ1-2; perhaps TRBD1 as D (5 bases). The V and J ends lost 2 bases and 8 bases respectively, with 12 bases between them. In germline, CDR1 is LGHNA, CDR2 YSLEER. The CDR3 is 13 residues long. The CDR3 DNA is TGCGCCAGCAGCCAAACGGGGGTAAACGGCTACACCTTC. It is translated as CASSQTGVNGYTF.

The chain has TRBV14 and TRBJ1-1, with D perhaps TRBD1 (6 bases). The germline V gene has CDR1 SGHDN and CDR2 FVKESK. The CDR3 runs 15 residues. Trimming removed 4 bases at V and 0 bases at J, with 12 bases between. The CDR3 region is CASSPGDNMNTEAFF. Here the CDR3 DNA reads TGTGCCAGCAGCCCAGGGGACAACATGAACACTGAAGCTTTCTTT. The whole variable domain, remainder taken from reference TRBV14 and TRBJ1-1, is EAGVTQFPSHSVIEKGQTVTLRCDPISGHDNLYWYRRVMGKEIKFLLHFVKESKQDESGMPNNRFLAERTGGTYSTLKVQPAELEDSGVYFCASSPGDNMNTEAFFGQGTRLTVV.

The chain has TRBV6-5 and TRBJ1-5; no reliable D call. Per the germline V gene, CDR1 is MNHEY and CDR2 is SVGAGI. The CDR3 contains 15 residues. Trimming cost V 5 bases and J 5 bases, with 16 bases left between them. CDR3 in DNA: TGTGCCAGCAGTCGACGGGTCCCCTTCGATCAGCCCCAGCATTTT. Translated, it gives CASSRRVPFDQPQHF.

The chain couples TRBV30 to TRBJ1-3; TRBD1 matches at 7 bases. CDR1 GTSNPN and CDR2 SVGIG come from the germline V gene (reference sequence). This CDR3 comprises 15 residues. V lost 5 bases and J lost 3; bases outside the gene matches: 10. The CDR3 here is CAWGRDRQLGNTIYF. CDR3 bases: TGTGCCTGGGGCCGGGACAGACAGCTTGGAAACACCATATATTTT.

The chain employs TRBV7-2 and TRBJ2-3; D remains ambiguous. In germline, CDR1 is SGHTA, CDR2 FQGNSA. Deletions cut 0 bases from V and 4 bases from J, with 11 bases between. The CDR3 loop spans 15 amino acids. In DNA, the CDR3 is TGTGCCAGCAGCTTAGCGGTGGAGTTTTCAGATACGCAGTATTTT. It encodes CASSLAVEFSDTQYF.

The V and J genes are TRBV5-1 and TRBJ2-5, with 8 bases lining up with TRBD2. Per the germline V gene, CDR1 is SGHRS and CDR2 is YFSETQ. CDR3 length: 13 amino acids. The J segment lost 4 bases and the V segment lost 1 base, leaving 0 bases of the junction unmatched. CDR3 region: CASSLTSGETQYF. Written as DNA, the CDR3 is TGCGCCAGCAGCTTGACTAGCGGAGAGACCCAGTACTTC.

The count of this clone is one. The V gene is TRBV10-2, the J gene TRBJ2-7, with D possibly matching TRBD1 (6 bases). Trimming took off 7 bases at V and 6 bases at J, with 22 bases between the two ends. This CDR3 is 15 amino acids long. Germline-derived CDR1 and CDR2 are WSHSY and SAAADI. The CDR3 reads CASINRTVGLSEQYF. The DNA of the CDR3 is TGCGCCAGCATCAACCGGACAGTCGGATTAAGCGAGCAGTACTTC.

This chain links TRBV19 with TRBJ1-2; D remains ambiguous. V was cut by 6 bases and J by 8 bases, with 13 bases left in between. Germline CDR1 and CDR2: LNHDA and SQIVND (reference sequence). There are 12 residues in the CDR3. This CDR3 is CASRIRGEGYTF. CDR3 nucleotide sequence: TGTGCCAGTAGGATCCGTGGGGAGGGCTACACCTTC. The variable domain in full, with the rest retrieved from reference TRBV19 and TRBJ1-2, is DGGITQSPKYLFRKEGQNVTLSCEQNLNHDAMYWYRQDPGQGLRLIYYSQIVNDFQKGDIAEGYSVSREKKESFPLTVTSAQKNPTAFYLCASRIRGEGYTFGSGTRLTVV.

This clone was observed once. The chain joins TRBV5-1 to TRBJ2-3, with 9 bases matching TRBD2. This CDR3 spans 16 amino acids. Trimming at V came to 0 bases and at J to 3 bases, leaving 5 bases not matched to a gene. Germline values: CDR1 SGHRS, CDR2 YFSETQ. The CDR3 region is CASSLDVAGVTDTQYF. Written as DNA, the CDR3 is TGCGCCAGCAGCTTGGATGTAGCGGGGGTTACAGATACGCAGTATTTT.

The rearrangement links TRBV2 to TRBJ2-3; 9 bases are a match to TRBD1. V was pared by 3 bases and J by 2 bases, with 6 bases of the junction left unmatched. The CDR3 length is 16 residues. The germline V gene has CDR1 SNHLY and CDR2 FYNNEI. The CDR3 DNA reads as TGTGCCAGCAGTGAGCCACAGGGGGCTTTCACAGATACGCAGTATTTT. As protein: CASSEPQGAFTDTQYF.

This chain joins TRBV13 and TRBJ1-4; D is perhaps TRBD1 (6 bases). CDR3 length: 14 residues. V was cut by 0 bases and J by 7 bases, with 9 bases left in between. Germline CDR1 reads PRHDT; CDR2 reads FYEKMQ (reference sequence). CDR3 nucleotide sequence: TGTGCCAGCAGCTTAGGGGACAGAGGTGAAAAACTGTTTTTT. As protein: CASSLGDRGEKLFF.

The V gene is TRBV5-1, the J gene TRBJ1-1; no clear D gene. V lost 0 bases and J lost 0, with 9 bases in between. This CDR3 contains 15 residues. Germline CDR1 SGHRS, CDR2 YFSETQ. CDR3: CASSLATGLNTEAFF. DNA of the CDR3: TGCGCCAGCAGCTTGGCGACGGGGTTGAACACTGAAGCTTTCTTT.

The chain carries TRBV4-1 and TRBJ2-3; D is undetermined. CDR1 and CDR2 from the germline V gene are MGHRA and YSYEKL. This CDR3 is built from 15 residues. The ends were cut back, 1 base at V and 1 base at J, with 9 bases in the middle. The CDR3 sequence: CASSQAVGGTDTQYF. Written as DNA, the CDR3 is TGCGCCAGCAGCCAAGCAGTAGGAGGCACAGATACGCAGTATTTT.

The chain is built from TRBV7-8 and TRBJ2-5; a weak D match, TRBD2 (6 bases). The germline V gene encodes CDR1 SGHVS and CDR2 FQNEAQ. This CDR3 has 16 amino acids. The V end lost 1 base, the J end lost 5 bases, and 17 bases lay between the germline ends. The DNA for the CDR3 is TGTGCCAGCAGCTTAGGGGGACTCACCTCCAAGGAGACCCAGTACTTC. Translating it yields CASSLGGLTSKETQYF.

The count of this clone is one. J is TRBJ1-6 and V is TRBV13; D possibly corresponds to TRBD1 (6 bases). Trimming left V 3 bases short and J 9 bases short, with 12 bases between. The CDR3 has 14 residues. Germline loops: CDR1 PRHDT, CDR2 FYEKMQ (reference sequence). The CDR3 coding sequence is TGTGCCAGCAGCTTTATCCAGGGGCCTTCACCCCTCCACTTT. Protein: CASSFIQGPSPLHF.

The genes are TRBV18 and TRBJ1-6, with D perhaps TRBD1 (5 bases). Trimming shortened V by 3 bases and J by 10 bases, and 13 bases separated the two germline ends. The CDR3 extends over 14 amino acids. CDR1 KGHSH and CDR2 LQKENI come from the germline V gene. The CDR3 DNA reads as TGTGCCAGCTCACCGGCCGGGGGTGAGTCACCCCTCCACTTT. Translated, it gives CASSPAGGESPLHF.

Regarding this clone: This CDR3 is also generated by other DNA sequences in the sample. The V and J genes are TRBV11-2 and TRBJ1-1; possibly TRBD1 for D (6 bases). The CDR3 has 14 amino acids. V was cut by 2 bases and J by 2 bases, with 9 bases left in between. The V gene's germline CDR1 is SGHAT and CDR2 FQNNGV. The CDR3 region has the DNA TGTGCCAGCAGCTTAAACAGGGCTAACACTGAAGCTTTCTTT. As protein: CASSLNRANTEAFF.

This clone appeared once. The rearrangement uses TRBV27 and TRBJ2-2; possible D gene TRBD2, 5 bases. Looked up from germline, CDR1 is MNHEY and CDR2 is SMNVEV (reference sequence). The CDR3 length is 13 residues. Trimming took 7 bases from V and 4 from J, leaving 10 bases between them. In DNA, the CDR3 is TGTGCCAGCACCCTTCGGGGCACCGGGGAGCTGTTTTTT. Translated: CASTLRGTGELFF.

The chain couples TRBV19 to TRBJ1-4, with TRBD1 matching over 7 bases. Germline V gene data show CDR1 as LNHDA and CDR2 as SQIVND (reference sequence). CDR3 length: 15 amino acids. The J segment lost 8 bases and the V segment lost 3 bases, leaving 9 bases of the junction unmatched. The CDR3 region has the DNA TGTGCCAGTAGTATTTTAACAGGGGACGGGGAAAAACTGTTTTTT. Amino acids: CASSILTGDGEKLFF.

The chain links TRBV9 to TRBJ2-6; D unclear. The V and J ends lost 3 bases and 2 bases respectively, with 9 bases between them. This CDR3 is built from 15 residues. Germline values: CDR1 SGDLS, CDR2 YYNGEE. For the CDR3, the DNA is TGTGCCAGCAGCGCCAGGTCCCCTGGGGCCAACGTCCTGACTTTC. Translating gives CASSARSPGANVLTF. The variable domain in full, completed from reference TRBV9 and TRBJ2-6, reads DSGVTQTPKHLITATGQRVTLRCSPRSGDLSVYWYQQSLDQGLQFLIQYYNGEERAKGNILERFSAQQFPDLHSELNLSSLELGDSALYFCASSARSPGANVLTFGAGSRLTVL.

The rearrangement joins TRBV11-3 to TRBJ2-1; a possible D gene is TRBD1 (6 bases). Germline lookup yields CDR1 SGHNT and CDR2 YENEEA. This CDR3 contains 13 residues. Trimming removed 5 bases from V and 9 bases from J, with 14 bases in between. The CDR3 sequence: CASSLRQEVEQFF. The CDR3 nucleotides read TGTGCCAGCAGCCTACGACAGGAAGTTGAGCAGTTCTTC.

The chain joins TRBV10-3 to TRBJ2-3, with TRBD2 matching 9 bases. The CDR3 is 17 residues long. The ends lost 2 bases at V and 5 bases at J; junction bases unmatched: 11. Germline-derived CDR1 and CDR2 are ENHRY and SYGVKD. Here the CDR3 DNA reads TGTGCCATCAGTGAGGTCCGGGCGGGAGGGCGGATAGATACGCAGTATTTT. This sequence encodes CAISEVRAGGRIDTQYF.

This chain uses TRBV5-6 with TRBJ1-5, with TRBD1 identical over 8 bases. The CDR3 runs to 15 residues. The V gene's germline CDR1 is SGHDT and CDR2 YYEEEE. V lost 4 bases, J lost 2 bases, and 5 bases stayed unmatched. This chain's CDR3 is CASSHGQGGNQPQHF. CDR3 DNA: TGTGCCAGCAGCCACGGACAGGGAGGCAATCAGCCCCAGCATTTT.